The clone carrying this TCR beta chain was detected ten times or more. Germline V CDR1 and CDR2: LNHDA, SQIVND (reference sequence). The CDR3 sequence is 14 residues long. With V trimmed by 8 bases and J by 0 bases, 3 bases remained unmatched. TCR beta CDR3 regions were amplified from RNA transcripts. First-round RT-PCR targeting the TCR CDR3 was performed with the HTBI primer set. Each CDR3 protein gets one entry after TCRdb re-called the multiplex PCR reads with MiXCR. The sample holds roughly 800,000 distinct CDR3 sequences, 35% to 45% seen once. The sample is drawn from a study of T cells in Graves' hyperthyroidism and ophthalmopathy.

The sequence derives from a man aged 18 to 29 with Graves' hyperthyroidism. The chain joins TRBV19 to TRBJ2-2; 7 bases match TRBD1. The material sequenced was blood. DNA for the CDR3: TGTGCCAGTGAGGGACAGACGAACACCGGGGAGCTGTTTTTT. It codes for CASEGQTNTGELFF.